This TCR beta chain originates from a study of blood T cell repertoires in COVID-19. About the study: Donors in the United States, Italy and Spain gave samples during acute or convalescent COVID-19. T cells, B-cell-depleted T cells, or PBMCs provided the cDNA or gDNA that served as material.

Source study methods: Counts of nucleated cells, estimated from reference gene primer amplification, were obtained. Method: immunoSEQ multiplex PCR; TCRdb's copy keeps in-frame clones and lacks some. The V and J calls and clone size were taken over from that table, and D and trimming were inferred from the DNA. Of more than 40,000 clones detected, 88% appear once; the ten largest clones hold around a tenth. The V gene end was trimmed by 0 bases and the J gene end by 7 bases; junction bases not matched to a gene: 10. The CDR3 runs 18 residues. Germline CDR1 is SGHRS and CDR2 is YFSETQ. This clone showed up just once.

The V call is TRBV5-1, the J call TRBJ2-3; 14 positions match TRBD2. The material sequenced was peripheral blood. The source is a man over 45 with active COVID-19. The CDR3 bases are TGCGCCAGCAGCTTGGATTCGACTAGCGGGGGGGCGTCCTATACGCAGTATTTT. Amino acid sequence: CASSLDSTSGGASYTQYF.